Listed here are 9 T cell receptor beta chains from one sample, sequenced in a study of OX40 agonist ivuxolimab in advanced cancers. The method was immunoSEQ multiplex PCR; TCRdb's version includes in-frame clones alone and lacks a portion of them. The data contain roughly 74,000 clones, around 92% of them singletons. Sequences were derived from CD4+ or CD8+ T cells sorted from blood, sampled in a trial of the OX40 agonist ivuxolimab. The source of these receptors is an adult with an advanced solid tumor such as melanoma, head and neck, liver or kidney cancer.

The sample holds one count of this clone. The chain joins TRBV29-1 to TRBJ1-1; D is possibly TRBD1 (5 bases). V lost 7 bases and J 3 bases, leaving 9 bases between the germline ends. CDR3 length: 11 residues. Per germline, CDR1 SQVTM and CDR2 ANQGSEA. CDR3 protein: CSGRADTEAFF. CDR3 sequence (DNA): TGCAGCGGCAGGGCAGACACTGAAGCTTTCTTT.

V usage is TRBV6-1 and J usage is TRBJ2-1; D possibly matches TRBD1 or TRBD2 (5 bases each). The CDR3 extends over 17 amino acids. Per germline, CDR1 MNHNS and CDR2 SASEGT. Trimming shortened V by 3 bases and J by 1 base, and 16 bases separated the two germline ends. CDR3 protein: CASSELVGTASYNEQFF. The CDR3 coding sequence is TGTGCCAGCAGTGAGCTTGTGGGGACGGCATCCTACAATGAGCAGTTCTTC.

The rearrangement links TRBV27 to TRBJ2-2; no clear D gene. Germline loops: CDR1 MNHEY, CDR2 SMNVEV (reference sequence). The CDR3 spans 16 residues. The V end lost 2 bases, the J end lost 0 bases, and 10 bases lay between the germline ends. The CDR3 nucleotides read TGTGCCAGCAGTTTAATCGGGTTCGCGAACACCGGGGAGCTGTTTTTT. Its protein is CASSLIGFANTGELFF.

The gene calls are TRBV19 and TRBJ2-7, with 7 bases that match TRBD2. This CDR3 is built from 14 residues. Germline V gene data show CDR1 as LNHDA and CDR2 as SQIVND (reference sequence). J lost 1 base, V lost 5 bases, and 5 bases had no gene match. The CDR3 sequence is CASSFGGGSYEQYF. CDR3 in DNA: TGTGCCAGTAGTTTTGGGGGGGGATCCTACGAGCAGTACTTC. The full variable domain, in which reference TRBV19 and TRBJ2-7 provide the parts outside the CDR3, is DGGITQSPKYLFRKEGQNVTLSCEQNLNHDAMYWYRQDPGQGLRLIYYSQIVNDFQKGDIAEGYSVSREKKESFPLTVTSAQKNPTAFYLCASSFGGGSYEQYFGPGTRLTVT.

Points on this clone: This specimen includes other DNA sequences encoding the same CDR3. The V and J genes are TRBV6-6 and TRBJ2-7, with 7 bases aligning to TRBD1. The CDR3 is 14 amino acids. The J segment lost 2 bases and the V segment lost 2 bases, leaving 3 bases of the junction unmatched. Germline lookup yields CDR1 MNHNY and CDR2 SVGAGI (reference sequence). The CDR3 loop is CASSYGGQTYEQYF. DNA for the CDR3: TGTGCCAGCAGTTACGGGGGACAGACCTACGAGCAGTACTTC.

The V call is TRBV7-9, the J call TRBJ2-1; TRBD2 is a possible D gene (7 bases). Germline loops: CDR1 SEHNR, CDR2 FQNEAQ (reference sequence). The CDR3 has 14 residues. Trimming shortened V by 0 bases and J by 9 bases, and 12 bases separated the two germline ends. This CDR3 is CASSLAGGLGEQFF. CDR3 coding DNA: TGTGCCAGCAGCTTAGCGGGGGGGCTAGGTGAGCAGTTCTTC.

The chain combines TRBV5-6 with TRBJ2-7; D gene ambiguous. This CDR3 is 14 amino acids long. V lost 0 bases, J lost 4 bases, and 11 bases lay in between. In germline, CDR1 is SGHDT, CDR2 YYEEEE. CDR3 sequence reads: CASSLVVEDYEQYF. The CDR3 DNA reads as TGTGCCAGCAGCTTGGTGGTTGAGGATTACGAGCAGTACTTC. The full variable domain, completed using reference TRBV5-6 and TRBJ2-7, is DAGVTQSPTHLIKTRGQQVTLRCSPKSGHDTVSWYQQALGQGPQFIFQYYEEEERQRGNFPDRFSGHQFPNYSSELNVNALLLGDSALYLCASSLVVEDYEQYFGPGTRLTVT.

The chain carries TRBV27 and TRBJ2-1; no firm D call. The CDR3 runs 14 residues. Between the trimmed V and J ends, which lost 5 bases and 4 bases, there was a span of 12 bases. Germline CDR1 reads MNHEY; CDR2 reads SMNVEV (reference sequence). The DNA of the CDR3 is TGTGCCAGCAGTGCGATCGCATTTTACAATGAGCAGTTCTTC. Its protein product is CASSAIAFYNEQFF.

This rearrangement joins TRBV6-4 to TRBJ2-1; the match to TRBD2 covers 12 bases. The V gene end was trimmed by 6 bases and the J gene end by 7 bases; junction bases not matched to a gene: 10. Germline CDR1 reads MRHNA; CDR2 reads SNTAGT. The CDR3 has 16 amino acids. CDR3 sequence reads: CASSVLAGGPRNEQFF. CDR3 DNA sequence: TGTGCCAGCAGCGTTCTAGCGGGGGGGCCGAGGAATGAGCAGTTCTTC.